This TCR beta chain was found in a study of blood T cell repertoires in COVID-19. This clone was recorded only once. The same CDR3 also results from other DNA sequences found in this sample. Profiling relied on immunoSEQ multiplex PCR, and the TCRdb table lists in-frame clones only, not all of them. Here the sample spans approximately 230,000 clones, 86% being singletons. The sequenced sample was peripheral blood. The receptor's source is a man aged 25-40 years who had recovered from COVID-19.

The CDR3 DNA is TGTGCCAGCAGTTTTGGGGGGATGAACACTGAAGCTTTCTTT. Its translation is CASSFGGMNTEAFF. The chain links TRBV27 to TRBJ1-1, with D maybe TRBD1 (5 bases). Per germline, CDR1 MNHEY and CDR2 SMNVEV (reference sequence). V lost 3 bases to trimming and J lost 0 bases, with 8 bases between them. This CDR3 has 14 residues.